The present TCR beta chain was sequenced within a study of blood T cell repertoires in COVID-19. Turning to the study itself: PBMCs, B-cell-depleted T cells, or T cells provided the cDNA or gDNA that made up the material.

CDR3 size: 17 residues. Per germline, CDR1 MGHRA and CDR2 YSYEKL. V dropped 0 bases and J dropped 0 bases, with 11 bases sitting between them. The protocol was immunoSEQ multiplex PCR, while the TCRdb copy is restricted to in-frame clones and leaves out a portion. The data hold roughly 200,000 clones, with more than 85% observed a single time. The TCR originated in a man aged 60 to 69 with acute or convalescent COVID-19. The V and J genes are TRBV4-1 and TRBJ1-4; unclear D gene. The sequencing input was peripheral blood. The CDR3 spells CASSQETAGATNEKLFF. In DNA form, the CDR3 reads TGCGCCAGCAGCCAAGAGACCGCGGGAGCAACTAATGAAAAACTGTTTTTT.